One and the same sample provided the 29 T cell receptor beta chains below, sequenced in a study of shared clonotypes between healthy human individuals. Repertoires were generated with immunoSEQ multiplex PCR, while TCRdb's copy carries only in-frame clones and drops some. The sample yields roughly 2.5 million clones, around 90% seen once. The sequenced sample consisted of naive CD4+ T cells sorted from blood. This sample's subset: CD45RA+ positively selected. Source of these receptors: a man aged 18-30 years in good health.

The V call is TRBV11-2, the J call TRBJ2-5, with 12 bases identical to TRBD2. Germline CDR1 SGHAT, CDR2 FQNNGV. CDR3 size: 16 residues. Trimming took 0 bases from V and 8 from J; bases not matched to a gene: 7. CDR3: CASSLETASGRATQYF. CDR3 bases: TGTGCCAGCAGCTTAGAAACGGCTAGCGGGAGGGCCACCCAGTACTTC.

The chain has TRBV30 and TRBJ2-5, with 7 bases lining up with TRBD2. CDR1 and CDR2 from the germline V gene are GTSNPN and SVGIG (reference sequence). The V segment lost 5 bases and the J segment 4 bases; nucleotides outside the gene matches: 7. This CDR3 is built from 13 residues. The DNA for the CDR3 is TGTGCCTGGGGGAGGGTACTAGCAGAGACCCAGTACTTC. Its translation is CAWGRVLAETQYF.

Remarks on this clone: A much larger clone lies one base from this, so it may be a read error. Different DNA sequences within this sample yield the same CDR3. The chain has TRBV2 and TRBJ2-3; no clear D gene. Germline loops: CDR1 SNHLY, CDR2 FYNNEI. This CDR3 has 11 amino acids. V shed 6 bases and J shed 4 bases, with 5 bases lying between them. The CDR3 DNA is TGTGCCAGCAGCATAGCAGATACGCAGTATTTT. Amino acids: CASSIADTQYF.

The chain couples TRBV4-3 to TRBJ1-2; 10 bases are shared with TRBD1. Per the germline V gene, CDR1 is LGHNA and CDR2 is YSLEER. CDR3 length: 15 residues. Trimming cost V 5 bases and J 4 bases; bases outside gene matches: 7. CDR3 in amino acids: CASSIGTGVGYGYTF. Here the CDR3 DNA reads TGCGCCAGCAGCATCGGGACAGGGGTTGGCTATGGCTACACCTTC.

V gene TRBV6-6 combines with J gene TRBJ1-6, with D possibly being TRBD1 (5 bases). Per germline, CDR1 MNHNY and CDR2 SVGAGI (reference sequence). V gave up 7 bases and J gave up 7 bases, with 20 bases separating them. This CDR3 spans 16 amino acids. CDR3 in amino acids: CASTLPMGTENSPLHF. In DNA, the CDR3 is TGTGCCAGCACCCTCCCAATGGGGACGGAGAATTCACCCCTCCACTTT.

This chain joins TRBV5-1 and TRBJ1-6, with 10 positions matching TRBD1. The V and J ends lost 4 bases and 4 bases, in that order; junction bases with no gene match: 11. The CDR3 is 18 residues long. Looked up from germline, CDR1 is SGHRS and CDR2 is YFSETQ. The chain's CDR3 is CASSRGQGEAPYNSPLHF. CDR3 in DNA: TGCGCCAGCAGCCGCGGACAGGGGGAAGCCCCGTATAATTCACCCCTCCACTTT.

The V and J genes are TRBV25-1 and TRBJ2-3; D gene uncertain. V shed 3 bases and J shed 11 bases, with 9 bases lying between them. The germline gives CDR1 MGHDK, CDR2 SYGVNS. The CDR3 spans 11 residues. The CDR3 here is CASSDGLGQYF. In DNA, the CDR3 is TGTGCCAGCAGTGACGGCCTAGGGCAGTATTTT.

V gene TRBV11-2 combines with J gene TRBJ2-2, with 8 bases fitting TRBD2. This CDR3 region has 16 residues. Germline V CDR1 and CDR2: SGHAT, FQNNGV. Trimming took 1 base from V and 5 from J; bases not matched to a gene: 6. This CDR3 is CASSLALRGGTGELFF. The CDR3 DNA reads TGTGCCAGCAGCTTAGCTCTCCGGGGGGGGACCGGGGAGCTGTTTTTT.

A word on this clone: This same CDR3 is encoded by further DNA sequences in the sample. V usage is TRBV7-9 and J usage is TRBJ1-3, with D tentatively TRBD1 (5 bases). The germline V gene encodes CDR1 SEHNR and CDR2 FQNEAQ (reference sequence). The CDR3 has 14 amino acids. V was cut by 5 bases and J by 4 bases, with 12 bases left in between. The CDR3 loop reads CASSPTGPGNTIYF. The CDR3 DNA reads as TGTGCCAGCAGCCCTACAGGTCCCGGAAACACCATATATTTT.

V is TRBV19 and J is TRBJ1-2, with unresolved D. The CDR3 loop spans 14 amino acids. Germline lookup yields CDR1 LNHDA and CDR2 SQIVND (reference sequence). V was trimmed by 3 bases and J by 8 bases, leaving 16 bases between them. The chain's CDR3 is CASSMAERGGGYTF. The CDR3 region has the DNA TGTGCCAGTAGTATGGCCGAACGAGGTGGGGGCTACACCTTC.

The chain recombines TRBV4-2 with TRBJ1-2; maybe TRBD1 (6 bases). CDR1 is LGHNA and CDR2 is YNFKEQ in the germline V gene. The CDR3 length is 14 residues. Deletions cut 0 bases from V and 3 bases from J, with 8 bases between. The CDR3 DNA reads as TGTGCCAGCAGCCAAGAGCAGGGGTACTATGGCTACACCTTC. This codes for CASSQEQGYYGYTF.

This clone was seen just once. The chain joins TRBV19 to TRBJ1-2; 8 bases fit TRBD1. The CDR3 is 14 residues long. With 6 bases clipped from V and 6 bases from J, the junction kept 9 bases outside the gene matches. Germline V lookup: CDR1 LNHDA, CDR2 SQIVND (reference sequence). CDR3 coding DNA: TGTGCCAGTAGCCGCCCCGGACAGGGCAATGGCTACACCTTC. This encodes CASSRPGQGNGYTF.

The chain combines TRBV7-9 with TRBJ2-5, with D hard to call. There are 14 residues in the CDR3. CDR1 SEHNR and CDR2 FQNEAQ come from the germline V gene (reference sequence). The V gene lost 1 base and the J gene lost 5 bases, with 11 bases spanning the gap. Written as DNA, the CDR3 is TGTGCCAGCAGCTTAGTGCCCAGAGGCGAGACCCAGTACTTC. Amino acids: CASSLVPRGETQYF.

This chain links TRBV6-1 with TRBJ2-1; the D gene is possibly TRBD1 (6 bases). CDR3 length equals 14 residues. Germline-derived CDR1 and CDR2 are MNHNS and SASEGT. Between the trimmed V and J ends, which lost 7 bases and 8 bases, there was a span of 18 bases. The CDR3 coding sequence is TGTGCCAGCATCACGTCGGTGGACAGCCATGAGCAGTTCTTC. Translated: CASITSVDSHEQFF.

The chain combines TRBV5-5 with TRBJ2-6; D possibly corresponds to TRBD2 (5 bases). This CDR3 has 19 amino acids. Between the trimmed V and J ends, which lost 4 bases and 1 base, there was a span of 21 bases. Germline V gives CDR1 SGHKS, CDR2 YYEKEE (reference sequence). This chain's CDR3 is CASSHPGVITESGANVLTF. The DNA of the CDR3 is TGTGCCAGCAGCCACCCCGGGGTGATAACGGAGTCTGGGGCCAACGTCCTGACTTTC.

The V call is TRBV7-2, the J call TRBJ1-6, with a possible D match to TRBD1 (5 bases). Germline V CDR1 and CDR2: SGHTA, FQGNSA. This CDR3 spans 17 amino acids. The V and J ends lost 4 bases and 4 bases respectively, with 17 bases between them. The CDR3 nucleotides are TGTGCCAGCAGCTCGTCGGTGACAGACCTATATAATTCACCCCTCCACTTT. This translates into CASSSSVTDLYNSPLHF.

This clone was seen more than once but under ten times. The same CDR3 also results from other DNA sequences found in this sample. The chain is built from TRBV11-3 and TRBJ2-2; no clear D. The CDR3 loop spans 14 amino acids. In germline, CDR1 is SGHNT, CDR2 YENEEA. V dropped 0 bases and J dropped 2 bases, with 4 bases sitting between them. DNA for the CDR3: TGTGCCAGCAGCTTAGATCCCAACACCGGGGAGCTGTTTTTT. It yields the protein CASSLDPNTGELFF.

V is TRBV6-6 and J is TRBJ2-3; 7 nucleotides line up with TRBD2. The CDR3 is made up of 16 amino acids. The germline gives CDR1 MNHNY, CDR2 SVGAGI (reference sequence). J gave up 6 bases and V 0 bases, and 9 bases lay outside the gene matches. CDR3 bases: TGTGCCAGCAGTTACTCGACCCTAGCGGTTCCCGATACGCAGTATTTT. Amino acid sequence: CASSYSTLAVPDTQYF.

The CDR3 nucleotides read TGTGCCACCCGGACAGGGATTTCAGATACGCAGTATTTT. Amino acids: CATRTGISDTQYF. The chain is built from TRBV5-4 and TRBJ2-3; 8 bases agree with TRBD1. Looked up from germline, CDR1 is SGHNT and CDR2 is YYREEE (reference sequence). With V trimmed by 9 bases and J by 4 bases, 7 bases remained unmatched. CDR3 length: 13 residues.

V and J are TRBV11-2 and TRBJ1-1, with a tentative D call TRBD1 (6 bases). The CDR3 runs to 14 residues. The V end lost 4 bases, the J end lost 6 bases, and 15 bases lay between the germline ends. CDR1 is SGHAT, CDR2 FQNNGV, per germline. The CDR3, as DNA: TGTGCCAGCAGCTCAACAGGGCGTATCGCTGAAGCTTTCTTT. Amino acids: CASSSTGRIAEAFF.

This clone was counted a single time. J is TRBJ1-3 and V is TRBV5-1; D gene ambiguous. CDR1 is SGHRS and CDR2 is YFSETQ in the germline V gene. This CDR3 spans 15 amino acids. Deletions cut 0 bases from V and 0 bases from J, with 7 bases between. The CDR3 DNA reads TGCGCCAGCAGCTTGGGCGCGGTCTCTGGAAACACCATATATTTT. Translating it yields CASSLGAVSGNTIYF.

For this clone: Other DNA sequences in this sample translate to the same CDR3. This sequence joins TRBV5-1 and TRBJ1-5; D remains unclear. The CDR3 sequence is 13 residues long. Trimming took off 0 bases at V and 3 bases at J, with 4 bases between the two ends. The germline V gene has CDR1 SGHRS and CDR2 YFSETQ. The CDR3 region is CASSLGLNQPQHF. The CDR3 DNA sequence: TGCGCCAGCAGCTTGGGGCTCAATCAGCCCCAGCATTTT.

Concerning this clone: The sample contains more than one DNA sequence encoding this CDR3. V and J are TRBV9 and TRBJ1-1; unclear D gene. With 0 bases removed from V and 1 base from J, the gap between germline ends came to 7 bases. The CDR3 runs to 14 residues. The germline CDR1 and CDR2 sequences are SGDLS and YYNGEE. CDR3 DNA: TGTGCCAGCAGCGTAGCTGGCCCGAACACTGAAGCTTTCTTT. Translated: CASSVAGPNTEAFF.

The chain joins TRBV30 to TRBJ2-5, with 7 bases matching TRBD2. This CDR3 comprises 16 residues. Looked up from germline, CDR1 is GTSNPN and CDR2 is SVGIG (reference sequence). J lost 1 base, V lost 6 bases, and 14 bases had no gene match. The CDR3 nucleotides are TGTGCCTGCCTACTAGGGATAGCGGGCATCCAAGAGACCCAGTACTTC. Translation gives CACLLGIAGIQETQYF.

The chain uses TRBV6-4 and TRBJ2-2, with D possibly TRBD1 on 6 matching bases. CDR1 MRHNA and CDR2 SNTAGT come from the germline V gene. There are 16 residues in the CDR3. Trimming left V 7 bases short and J 5 bases short, with 20 bases between. The CDR3 reads CASTTTDRRKTGELFF. The CDR3 nucleotides are TGTGCCAGCACCACGACCGACAGGCGCAAAACCGGGGAGCTGTTTTTT.

The gene calls are TRBV18 and TRBJ1-2, with TRBD1 matching over 9 bases. The CDR3 extends over 15 amino acids. Germline V gene data show CDR1 as KGHSH and CDR2 as LQKENI. The V segment lost 4 bases and the J segment 5 bases; nucleotides outside the gene matches: 8. CDR3 bases: TGTGCCAGCTCACTAGATACCGGGACAGGGTATGGCTACACCTTC. As protein: CASSLDTGTGYGYTF.

The CDR3 DNA is TGCGCCAGCAGCTTGGAGGGGGCAGCCTACGAGCAGTACTTC. Translated, it gives CASSLEGAAYEQYF. This chain links TRBV5-1 with TRBJ2-7, with 7 nucleotides matching TRBD1. Germline CDR1 reads SGHRS; CDR2 reads YFSETQ. J was trimmed by 2 bases and V by 0 bases; bases with no gene match: 2. The CDR3 runs to 14 residues.

This clone has a handful of counts. This chain connects TRBV29-1 to TRBJ1-1; tentatively, D is TRBD1 (6 bases). Germline V gene data show CDR1 as SQVTM and CDR2 as ANQGSEA. Trimming cost V 5 bases and J 2 bases, with 15 bases left between them. The CDR3 is 14 residues long. The CDR3 nucleotides are TGCAGCGTTAGGCGAGGGGGACTAAACACTGAAGCTTTCTTT. Translating gives CSVRRGGLNTEAFF.

This clone is a singleton in its sample. The genes are TRBV27 and TRBJ2-7; 9 bases align to TRBD2. This CDR3 has 16 residues. Trimming removed 5 bases from V and 2 bases from J; junction bases left unmatched: 10. Looked up from germline, CDR1 is MNHEY and CDR2 is SMNVEV (reference sequence). The CDR3 loop is CASSPLSGGTTYEQYF. CDR3 DNA sequence: TGTGCCAGCAGTCCACTAAGCGGGGGGACTACCTACGAGCAGTACTTC.